These 20 T cell receptor beta chains were sequenced from one sample in a study of Graves' ophthalmopathy and Graves' hyperthyroidism. The TCR beta CDR3 regions underwent amplification from RNA transcripts. A first-round RT-PCR used HTBI primers, followed by a second-round multiplex PCR. One entry per CDR3 protein results from TCRdb running MiXCR on the multiplex PCR reads. The sample contains about 550,000 distinct CDR3 sequences, approximately 37% of which appear only once. Sequencing was carried out using peripheral blood or thyroid tissue (not recorded which). The origin of the receptors is an adult man with Graves' hyperthyroidism.

The chain combines TRBV10-3 with TRBJ2-7; the D gene is possibly TRBD1 (6 bases). Germline loops: CDR1 ENHRY, CDR2 SYGVKD. Trimming removed 10 bases from V and 3 bases from J, with 16 bases in between. The CDR3 has 13 amino acids. The CDR3 protein is CASSKLTGYEQYF. CDR3 DNA: TGTGCCAGCAGCAAGTTGACAGGCTACGAGCAGTACTTC.

Concerning this clonotype itself: A read error may explain this, as a much larger clone is one base away. The chain uses TRBV20-1 and TRBJ2-2, with 9 bases lining up with TRBD1. CDR3 length: 16 residues. Germline assignment: CDR1 DFQATT and CDR2 SNEGSKA (reference sequence). The V segment lost 2 bases and the J segment 0 bases; nucleotides outside the gene matches: 4. The CDR3 reads CSARRGDRANTGELFF. CDR3 sequence (DNA): TGCAGTGCTAGACGTGGGGACAGGGCGAACACCGGGGAGCTGTTTTTT.

This clonotype was observed at least ten times. The V and J genes are TRBV6-5 and TRBJ1-1; D possibly corresponds to TRBD1 (5 bases). V was pared by 5 bases and J by 6 bases, with 19 bases between. The length of the CDR3 is 15 residues. CDR1 and CDR2 from the germline V gene are MNHEY and SVGAGI. CDR3 nucleotide sequence: TGTGCCAGCAGTCTAGGACTTAGGGGTGGTTCTGAAGCTTTCTTT. Protein product: CASSLGLRGGSEAFF.

The chain uses TRBV2 and TRBJ1-2; no firm D call. The CDR3 extends over 10 amino acids. Trimming took 7 bases from V and 6 from J, leaving 6 bases between them. In germline, CDR1 is SNHLY, CDR2 FYNNEI. CDR3 nucleotides: TGTGCCAGCACCAGAGATGGCTACACCTTC. Translated: CASTRDGYTF.

CDR3 residues: CAKTWQGAPSYEQYF. DNA of the CDR3: TGTGCCAAAACTTGGCAGGGGGCTCCCTCTTACGAGCAGTACTTC. The J gene is TRBJ2-7, the V gene TRBV18; 8 nucleotides agree with TRBD1. CDR3 length: 15 amino acids. The germline V gene encodes CDR1 KGHSH and CDR2 LQKENI. V gave up 10 bases and J gave up 4 bases; unmatched junction bases: 15.

J is TRBJ2-5 and V is TRBV24-1; D call uncertain. This CDR3 contains 14 residues. Trimming took off 7 bases at V and 2 bases at J, with 13 bases between the two ends. Per germline, CDR1 KGHDR and CDR2 SFDVKD. For the CDR3, the DNA is TGTGCCACCAGCGTTGGCATCAGGCAAGAGACCCAGTACTTC. Protein sequence: CATSVGIRQETQYF.

This clonotype showed up just once. The V call is TRBV7-3, the J call TRBJ2-1, with D perhaps being TRBD1 or TRBD2 (5 bases each). V shed 5 bases and J shed 6 bases, with 17 bases lying between them. This CDR3 has 15 residues. Germline CDR1 reads SGHTA; CDR2 reads FQGTGA. The DNA for the CDR3 is TGTGCCAGCAGCCGCCTCGGGACCTCAGGCAATGAGCAGTTCTTC. The encoded protein is CASSRLGTSGNEQFF.

This clonotype was picked up many times. The chain employs TRBV20-1 and TRBJ1-1; no clear D. The germline CDR1 and CDR2 sequences are DFQATT and SNEGSKA (reference sequence). Trimming took 5 bases from V and 10 from J, leaving 23 bases between them. CDR3 length: 14 amino acids. CDR3 nucleotides: TGCAGTGCTGCCTTCCCCAGTTCTAGGGTCGGAGCTTTCTTT. Translating gives CSAAFPSSRVGAFF.

In this sample, this clonotype turned up a few times. V usage is TRBV29-1 and J usage is TRBJ2-1; 7 nucleotides agree with TRBD1. The CDR3 runs to 12 residues. Trimming took 6 bases from V and 7 from J; bases not matched to a gene: 6. Germline CDR1 SQVTM, CDR2 ANQGSEA. CDR3 amino acids: CSVKPDRNEQFF. The CDR3 nucleotides are TGCAGCGTGAAACCGGACAGGAATGAGCAGTTCTTC.

This clonotype was recorded at least ten times. The J gene is TRBJ2-7, the V gene TRBV4-1; D might be TRBD1 (5 bases). With 0 bases removed from V and 0 bases from J, the gap between germline ends came to 9 bases. CDR1 is MGHRA, CDR2 YSYEKL, per germline. The CDR3 is 15 amino acids. CDR3 loop: CASSQDRVGSYEQYF. The CDR3 DNA follows: TGCGCCAGCAGCCAAGACAGGGTGGGCTCCTACGAGCAGTACTTC.

This clonotype has a single count. This rearrangement joins TRBV24-1 to TRBJ2-5; D gene ambiguous. Looked up from germline, CDR1 is KGHDR and CDR2 is SFDVKD. With 5 bases removed from V and 9 bases from J, the gap between germline ends came to 9 bases. The CDR3 consists of 11 residues. The CDR3 region has the DNA TGTGCCACCAGTGTTGGTCTGCCCCAGTACTTC. Translation gives CATSVGLPQYF.

A remark on this clonotype: This may be a read error, as it is one base from a much larger clone. This chain uses TRBV29-1 with TRBJ2-2, with 7 bases aligning to TRBD2. The CDR3 extends over 13 amino acids. Germline lookup yields CDR1 SQVTM and CDR2 ANQGSEA. The CDR3 sequence: CGVTRGVGGELFF. The CDR3, as DNA: TGCGGCGTGACCCGGGGGGTTGGCGGGGAGCTGTTTTTT.

This clonotype was seen once. The V and J genes are TRBV7-4 and TRBJ1-6, with TRBD1 as a possible D gene (6 bases). The germline gives CDR1 SGHVT, CDR2 SQSDAQ. The CDR3 loop spans 14 amino acids. V dropped 3 bases and J dropped 9 bases, with 12 bases sitting between them. The CDR3 loop reads CASSFEGGGSPLHF. The CDR3 region has the DNA TGTGCCAGCAGCTTTGAGGGAGGGGGTTCACCCCTCCACTTT. Together with reference TRBV7-4 and TRBJ1-6, the CDR3 gives the full variable domain: GAGVSQSPRYKVAKRGRDVALRCDSISGHVTLYWYRQTLGQGSEVLTYSQSDAQRDKSGRPSGRFSAERPERSVSTLKIQRTEQGDSAVYLCASSFEGGGSPLHFGNGTRLTVT.

This clonotype showed up just a few times. V is TRBV10-2 and J is TRBJ2-7; D not resolved. Trimming stripped 4 bases from V and 3 bases from J, with 7 bases between. The germline V gene encodes CDR1 WSHSY and CDR2 SAAADI. CDR3 length equals 12 residues. DNA of the CDR3: TGCGCCAGCAGTGGGATGGACTACGAGCAGTACTTC. Translated: CASSGMDYEQYF.

The sample holds many counts of this clonotype. The V gene is TRBV4-1, the J gene TRBJ2-7, with D tentatively TRBD1 (5 bases). Germline V lookup: CDR1 MGHRA, CDR2 YSYEKL. V was pared by 1 base and J by 1 base, with 17 bases between. The CDR3 consists of 17 residues. CDR3 nucleotides: TGCGCCAGCAGCCAAGTAGTAGGAACAGGCGTATCCTACGAGCAGTACTTC. Protein product: CASSQVVGTGVSYEQYF.

This clonotype was recorded at least ten times. V is TRBV7-9 and J is TRBJ1-1, with a weak D call TRBD1 (6 bases). V lost 2 bases, J lost 5 bases, and 18 bases lay in between. From germline, CDR1 is SEHNR and CDR2 FQNEAQ (reference sequence). The length of the CDR3 is 16 residues. This CDR3 reads CASSLIVGGHVTEAFF. The CDR3 coding sequence is TGTGCCAGCAGCTTAATAGTGGGGGGGCATGTGACTGAAGCTTTCTTT.

This clonotype has ten or more counts. The gene calls are TRBV5-1 and TRBJ2-7; D is undetermined. The germline CDR1 and CDR2 sequences are SGHRS and YFSETQ. Trimming left V 2 bases short and J 2 bases short, with 11 bases between. This CDR3 spans 14 amino acids. CDR3 sequence: CASSFPTRTYEQYF. The CDR3 nucleotides read TGCGCCAGCAGCTTCCCGACAAGGACCTACGAGCAGTACTTC. The full variable domain, in which reference TRBV5-1 and TRBJ2-7 provide the parts outside the CDR3, is KAGVTQTPRYLIKTRGQQVTLSCSPISGHRSVSWYQQTPGQGLQFLFEYFSETQRNKGNFPGRFSGRQFSNSRSEMNVSTLELGDSALYLCASSFPTRTYEQYFGPGTRLTVT.

Comment on this clonotype: The junction and the germline gene differ at one end; a read error may be behind it. The chain links TRBV10-3 to TRBJ1-4, with 12 positions matching TRBD1. The germline V gene encodes CDR1 ENHRY and CDR2 SYGVKD. This CDR3 region has 18 residues. CDR3 in DNA: TGTGCCAGCAGTGGGGGGACAGGGGGCGCCGGAGATTGGGAAAAACTGTTTTTT. Translated: CASSGGTGGAGDWEKLFF.

At least ten counts were recorded for this clonotype. The rearrangement uses TRBV24-1 and TRBJ2-1, with 11 positions matching TRBD2. Germline V lookup: CDR1 KGHDR, CDR2 SFDVKD. V shed 2 bases and J 1 base; nucleotides not matched to a gene: 3. The CDR3 sequence is 17 residues long. The CDR3 nucleotides are TGTGCCACCAGTGATTCGGGACTAGCGGAGTCCTACAATGAGCAGTTCTTC. It translates to CATSDSGLAESYNEQFF.

This clonotype was picked up many times. The genes are TRBV2 and TRBJ1-5; D is undetermined. Germline V CDR1 and CDR2: SNHLY, FYNNEI. This CDR3 contains 15 residues. The germline V and J ends were trimmed by 1 base and 0 bases, with 7 bases remaining between them. The CDR3 loop reads CASSEDAGSNQPQHF. In DNA, the CDR3 is TGTGCCAGCAGTGAAGACGCCGGTAGCAATCAGCCCCAGCATTTT.